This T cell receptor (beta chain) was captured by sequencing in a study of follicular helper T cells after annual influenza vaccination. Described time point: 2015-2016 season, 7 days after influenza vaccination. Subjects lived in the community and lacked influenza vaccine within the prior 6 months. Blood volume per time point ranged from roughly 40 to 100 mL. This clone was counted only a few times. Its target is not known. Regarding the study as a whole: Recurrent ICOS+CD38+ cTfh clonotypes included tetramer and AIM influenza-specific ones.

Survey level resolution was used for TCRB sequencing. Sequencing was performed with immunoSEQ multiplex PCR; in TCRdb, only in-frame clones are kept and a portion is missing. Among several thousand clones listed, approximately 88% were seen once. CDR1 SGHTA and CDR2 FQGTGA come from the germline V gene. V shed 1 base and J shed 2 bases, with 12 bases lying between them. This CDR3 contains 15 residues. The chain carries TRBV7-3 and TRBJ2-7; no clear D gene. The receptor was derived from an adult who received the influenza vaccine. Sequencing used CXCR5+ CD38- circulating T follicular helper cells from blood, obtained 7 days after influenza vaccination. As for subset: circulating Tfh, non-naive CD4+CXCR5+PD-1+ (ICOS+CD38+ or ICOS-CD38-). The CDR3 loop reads CASSLRGGPTYEQYF. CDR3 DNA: TGTGCCAGCAGCTTAAGGGGTGGGCCCACCTACGAGCAGTACTTC.